The 14 T cell receptor beta chains presented below share a single source sample, sequenced in a study of tumor and adjacent non-tumor tissue in lung cancer. This sample's RNA came from whole unsorted tissue. The library came from three nested PCR rounds adapted from ARM-PCR protocols. TCRdb used MiXCR to reprocess the multiplex PCR reads, holding one entry per CDR3 protein. The table has about 200,000 distinct CDR3 sequences, about two thirds seen once. The sample taken for sequencing was lung tumor tissue. The receptors here all came from a man between 60 and 75 years old with non-small cell lung cancer.

For this clonotype: At one end the junction does not follow the germline gene, possibly because of a read error. The chain couples TRBV11-1 to TRBJ2-3; the match to TRBD2 covers 9 bases. Germline CDR1 reads SGHAT; CDR2 reads FQDESV (reference sequence). CDR3 size: 15 residues. This chain's CDR3 is CASCFIAGATDTQYF. Written as DNA, the CDR3 is TGTGCCAGCTGCTTCATAGCGGGGGCCACAGATACGCAGTATTTT.

Worth noting for this clonotype: A read error is possible here, since a much larger clone lies one base away. As DNA, the CDR3 is TGCAGTGCTAGTCGCCGGGACAGGGGGTACGAGCAGTTCTTC. It encodes CSASRRDRGYEQFF. The chain joins TRBV20-1 to TRBJ2-7; 11 nucleotides agree with TRBD1. Gene TRBJ2-1 matches the end of the DNA better, so the J call may be wrong. The CDR3 sequence is 14 residues long. In germline, CDR1 is DFQATT, CDR2 SNEGSKA (reference sequence).

This clonotype turned up a few times. A junction end diverges from the germline sequence, so it may reflect a read error. V and J are TRBV4-2 and TRBJ1-6; 9 nucleotides line up with TRBD1. Looked up from germline, CDR1 is LGHNA and CDR2 is YNFKEQ. The CDR3 contains 18 residues. CDR3 protein: CASSHSPGTGLGNSPLHF. CDR3 sequence (DNA): TGTGCCAGTAGCCACTCACCAGGGACAGGGTTAGGAAATTCACCCCTCCACTTT.

This clonotype was seen a few times. A single base separates this from a much larger clone, so it may be a read error. The V gene is TRBV4-1, the J gene TRBJ2-7; 11 bases are shared with TRBD2. Germline CDR1 is MGHRA and CDR2 is YSYEKL. The CDR3 runs 20 residues. The junction had 14 bases not matched to a gene; V was cut back by 1 base and J by 0 bases. This CDR3 reads CASSQVLRTSGSSSSYEQYF. CDR3 nucleotide sequence: TGCGCCAGCAGCCAAGTTCTTCGAACTAGCGGGAGCTCAAGCTCCTACGAGCAGTACTTC.

To note about this clonotype: At one end, the junction sequence differs from germline, possibly due to a read error. V is TRBV5-5 and J is TRBJ1-1; no definite D call. The CDR3 has 14 amino acids. The germline V gene encodes CDR1 SGHKS and CDR2 YYEKEE (reference sequence). Here the CDR3 reads CASSRDMGNTGAFF. CDR3 nucleotide sequence: TGTGCCAGCAGCCGGGATATGGGTAACACTGGAGCTTTCTTT.

On this clonotype itself: A read error is likely, as this CDR3 ends without the conserved phenylalanine or tryptophan. The V call is TRBV4-3, the J call TRBJ1-1; D is undetermined. The CDR3 length is 17 residues. Germline V CDR1 and CDR2: LGHNA, YSLEER. As DNA, the CDR3 is TGCGCCAGTAGCCAAGACGTTACGGGCAGTTCGGATACTGAAGCTTTCATT. Translated: CASSQDVTGSSDTEAFI.

This clonotype was observed a handful of times. The chain recombines TRBV4-1 with TRBJ2-1; tentative D call: TRBD1 (5 bases). Trimming left V 4 bases short and J 8 bases short, with 30 bases between. Germline V gene data show CDR1 as MGHRA and CDR2 as YSYEKL. There are 19 residues in the CDR3. This CDR3 reads CASSLSGLTARFLGYEQFF. CDR3 nucleotide sequence: TGCGCCAGCAGCCTCTCCGGATTGACAGCTAGATTCCTTGGCTATGAGCAGTTCTTC.

V is TRBV29-1 and J is TRBJ2-7; D perhaps matches TRBD1 (7 bases). CDR3 length: 14 residues. The germline CDR1 and CDR2 sequences are SQVTM and ANQGSEA. The CDR3 sequence: CGVERGDSSYEQYF. The CDR3 DNA sequence: TGCGGTGTTGAAAGGGGGGACAGTTCCTACGAGCAGTACTTC.

This clonotype was found many times. The rearrangement links TRBV4-3 to TRBJ2-2; D might be TRBD1 (6 bases). In germline, CDR1 is LGHNA, CDR2 YSLEER. Between the trimmed V and J ends, which lost 2 bases and 6 bases, there was a span of 16 bases. This CDR3 region has 16 residues. The CDR3 reads CASSQRPGTRAGELFF. For the CDR3, the DNA is TGCGCCAGCAGCCAACGCCCCGGGACACGGGCCGGGGAGCTGTTTTTT.

The chain is built from TRBV20-1 and TRBJ2-1; 13 bases agree with TRBD2. Germline assignment: CDR1 DFQATT and CDR2 SNEGSKA (reference sequence). The CDR3 has 15 amino acids. CDR3: CRVSTSGRAYNEQFF. As DNA, the CDR3 is TGCAGAGTTTCAACTAGCGGGAGGGCGTACAATGAGCAGTTCTTC.

Comment on this clonotype: One junction end does not reproduce the germline sequence, and a read error may be involved. The chain uses TRBV11-3 and TRBJ1-5; D is unresolved. The germline V gene has CDR1 SGHNT and CDR2 YENEEA. The CDR3 totals 13 residues. CDR3 residues: CASSLTSNKPPHF. The CDR3 coding sequence is TGTGCCAGCAGCTTAACCAGCAATAAGCCCCCGCATTTT.

Note on this clonotype: One junction end does not reproduce the germline sequence, and a read error may be involved. The chain couples TRBV12-3 or TRBV12-4 to TRBJ1-3; D is unclear. CDR3 length equals 12 residues. This chain's CDR3 is CASGVAGSTIYF. In DNA form, the CDR3 reads TGTGCCAGCGGAGTCGCTGGAAGCACCATATATTTT.

This chain uses TRBV12-5 with TRBJ2-2; the match to TRBD2 covers 10 bases. This CDR3 spans 17 amino acids. CDR1 is LGHNT, CDR2 FRNRAP, per germline. The CDR3: CTNGLPRGLAFSGELFF. The DNA for the CDR3 is TGTACTAATGGTCTCCCCCGGGGACTAGCGTTTTCCGGGGAGCTGTTTTTT.

The chain joins TRBV5-1 to TRBJ1-6; 8 nucleotides line up with TRBD1. CDR1 is SGHRS and CDR2 is YFSETQ in the germline V gene. This CDR3 is built from 15 residues. After removal of 4 bases from V and 5 bases from J, the junction contained 5 bases not matched to a gene. The CDR3 DNA follows: TGCGCCAGCAGCCCAACGACAGGGGATAATTCACCCCTCCACTTT. Translation gives CASSPTTGDNSPLHF.